These 21 T cell receptor beta chains originate from one sample sequenced in a study of PD-L1 blockade in urothelial cancer. Regarding time point: pretreatment peripheral blood. Clones were sequenced by immunoSEQ multiplex PCR, and TCRdb holds only the in-frame ones, with some missing. The table includes 35,000 to 45,000 clones, roughly 80% detected once. The sequenced sample was PBMCs, obtained around atezolizumab (anti-PD-L1) treatment. These TCRs come from a man aged 55 to 70 with urothelial cancer.

V and J are TRBV28 and TRBJ2-7, with D possibly being TRBD2 (6 bases). Germline V gene sequence: CDR1 MDHEN, CDR2 SYDVKM. V was clipped by 5 bases and J by 4 bases, with 18 bases between them. This CDR3 has 15 amino acids. CDR3 residues: CASSAPRGGEYEQYF. In nucleotides, the CDR3 is TGTGCCAGCAGTGCTCCCCGAGGAGGGGAATACGAGCAGTACTTC.

The chain is built from TRBV4-1 and TRBJ2-7, with 11 bases identical to TRBD2. Unmatched junction bases numbered 6, after V lost 4 bases and J lost 4 bases. This CDR3 is 15 amino acids long. Per the germline V gene, CDR1 is MGHRA and CDR2 is YSYEKL. CDR3 sequence (DNA): TGCGCCAGCAGCCTAACTAGCGGGGGACTGTACGAGCAGTACTTC. Encoded protein: CASSLTSGGLYEQYF.

This chain connects TRBV28 to TRBJ2-7; a possible D gene is TRBD1 (6 bases). V was pared by 6 bases and J by 3 bases, with 15 bases between. Per the germline V gene, CDR1 is MDHEN and CDR2 is SYDVKM. The CDR3 runs to 14 residues. The CDR3 sequence: CASRATGLSYEQYF. CDR3 DNA sequence: TGTGCCAGCAGGGCCACAGGGCTGAGCTACGAGCAGTACTTC.

CDR3 in amino acids: CASSKVGGFSNQPQHF. The DNA of the CDR3 is TGTGCCAGCAGCAAAGTTGGGGGCTTTAGCAATCAGCCCCAGCATTTT. The V and J genes are TRBV21-1 and TRBJ1-5; the table's D call of TRBD1 was not tested on the DNA. TRBV21-1 is classified as a pseudogene. This CDR3 has 16 residues.

The rearrangement joins TRBV7-9 to TRBJ2-1; 9 bases are shared with TRBD2. Germline lookup yields CDR1 SEHNR and CDR2 FQNEAQ (reference sequence). The J segment lost 6 bases and the V segment lost 5 bases, leaving 8 bases of the junction unmatched. The CDR3 contains 15 residues. CDR3 bases: TGTGCCAGCAGCCTAGTGAGCGGGGGGCGCAATGAGCAGTTCTTC. Amino acids: CASSLVSGGRNEQFF.

The chain couples TRBV9 to TRBJ2-3, with 9 bases lining up with TRBD2. V dropped 0 bases and J dropped 4; count of bases not matched to a gene: 6. Germline lookup yields CDR1 SGDLS and CDR2 YYNGEE. This CDR3 is built from 16 residues. The CDR3 DNA reads as TGTGCCAGCAGCGTAGTTGAGCGGGGGGCGGCAGATACGCAGTATTTT. It translates to CASSVVERGAADTQYF.

The chain combines TRBV15 with TRBJ1-2; 7 bases fit TRBD1. J gave up 2 bases and V 5 bases, and 8 bases lay outside the gene matches. CDR3 length: 15 residues. Germline V lookup: CDR1 LNHNV, CDR2 YYDKDF (reference sequence). CDR3: CATSSGQVINYGYTF. As DNA, the CDR3 is TGTGCCACCAGCTCCGGACAGGTGATAAACTATGGCTACACCTTC.

This chain connects TRBV5-1 to TRBJ2-4; TRBD2 is a possible D gene (6 bases). Germline-derived CDR1 and CDR2 are SGHRS and YFSETQ. The CDR3 totals 19 residues. V was shortened by 4 bases and J by 0 bases, with 23 bases between the two germline ends. DNA for the CDR3: TGCGCCAGCAGCCGGCGGGGCTCAAATAGGGATCTAGCCAAAAACATTCAGTACTTC. This encodes CASSRRGSNRDLAKNIQYF.

This clone was seen only a few times. Other DNA sequences of this sample code for an identical CDR3. The V gene is TRBV7-2, the J gene TRBJ2-5; D possibly corresponds to TRBD2 (5 bases). The CDR3 consists of 14 residues. V was clipped by 0 bases and J by 5 bases, with 10 bases between them. Per the germline V gene, CDR1 is SGHTA and CDR2 is FQGNSA. The CDR3 DNA reads as TGTGCCAGCAGCTTAGCCCTCGGGGAGGAGACCCAGTACTTC. Translating gives CASSLALGEETQYF.

Here the CDR3 DNA reads TGTGCCAGCAGTTCCCCGGACAGGGAGGAGTATGGCAATCAGCCCCAGCATTTT. Its protein product is CASSSPDREEYGNQPQHF. V and J are TRBV28 and TRBJ1-5; TRBD1 matches at 8 bases. The germline V gene has CDR1 MDHEN and CDR2 SYDVKM. The CDR3 is made up of 18 amino acids. J lost 2 bases, V lost 4 bases, and 13 bases had no gene match.

The rearrangement links TRBV4-2 to TRBJ2-5; 8 bases map to TRBD2. The V segment lost 0 bases and the J segment 2 bases; nucleotides outside the gene matches: 11. This CDR3 region has 18 residues. CDR1 and CDR2 (germline): LGHNA, YNFKEQ. CDR3 DNA: TGTGCCAGCAGCCAAGATCTATTACGGGGGGGCGGTCAAGAGACCCAGTACTTC. Translation: CASSQDLLRGGGQETQYF.

The chain uses TRBV6-1 and TRBJ1-1, with D possibly being TRBD1 (6 bases). The CDR3 is made up of 14 amino acids. Germline assignment: CDR1 MNHNS and CDR2 SASEGT. The germline V and J ends were trimmed by 2 bases and 11 bases, with 18 bases remaining between them. The DNA of the CDR3 is TGTGCCAGCAGTGAAAGGGGCCTCGGACAGAACGCTTTCTTT. Protein: CASSERGLGQNAFF.

V is TRBV25-1 and J is TRBJ2-5; 7 nucleotides match TRBD2. Losses at the gene ends were 1 base for V and 3 bases for J; bases not matched to a gene: 5. Looked up from germline, CDR1 is MGHDK and CDR2 is SYGVNS. The length of the CDR3 is 15 residues. The DNA for the CDR3 is TGTGCCAGCAGTGAATCTTGGGGGGGAAAAGAGACCCAGTACTTC. This encodes CASSESWGGKETQYF.

V usage is TRBV6-6 and J usage is TRBJ2-2; D is ambiguous. CDR3 length equals 14 residues. Between the trimmed V and J ends, which lost 6 bases and 2 bases, there was a span of 10 bases. Germline V lookup: CDR1 MNHNY, CDR2 SVGAGI (reference sequence). The CDR3 here is CASRPGRNTGELFF. In nucleotides, the CDR3 is TGTGCCAGCAGGCCTGGCCGTAACACCGGGGAGCTGTTTTTT.

The chain recombines TRBV19 with TRBJ1-4; TRBD1 aligns across 8 bases. The CDR3 runs to 14 residues. With V trimmed by 4 bases and J by 9 bases, 7 bases remained unmatched. Germline values: CDR1 LNHDA, CDR2 SQIVND (reference sequence). In DNA form, the CDR3 reads TGTGCCAGTAGTAGACCCGGACAGGGTCAAAAACTGTTTTTT. This gives the protein CASSRPGQGQKLFF.

The CDR3 bases are TGCGCCAGCAGCCTCTCCTATTCCGTAAATAATTCACCCCTCCACTTT. Residues: CASSLSYSVNNSPLHF. V usage is TRBV5-1 and J usage is TRBJ1-6, with no clear D. The germline V gene has CDR1 SGHRS and CDR2 YFSETQ. The CDR3 consists of 16 residues. V was cut by 4 bases and J by 5 bases, with 16 bases left in between.

A single count supports this clone. This sequence joins TRBV7-9 and TRBJ2-7, with 7 positions matching TRBD2. The CDR3 totals 18 residues. The germline CDR1 and CDR2 sequences are SEHNR and FQNEAQ (reference sequence). The ends lost 2 bases at V and 4 bases at J; junction bases unmatched: 17. The CDR3 bases are TGTGCCAGCAGCTTACTTGCGCCCGATTTCGGGGGGAGGTACGAGCAGTACTTC. Amino acids: CASSLLAPDFGGRYEQYF.

The chain combines TRBV6-1 with TRBJ2-3; 9 nucleotides line up with TRBD2. The ends lost 1 base at V and 1 base at J; junction bases unmatched: 6. Germline values: CDR1 MNHNS, CDR2 SASEGT. CDR3 length: 17 amino acids. The CDR3 here is CASSEGVASGGTDTQYF. CDR3 bases: TGTGCCAGCAGTGAAGGGGTTGCTAGCGGGGGCACAGATACGCAGTATTTT.

The chain couples TRBV5-4 to TRBJ1-6, with TRBD1 identical over 7 bases. Trimming took 2 bases from V and 6 from J; bases not matched to a gene: 5. The CDR3 covers 15 residues. Germline CDR1 is SGHNT and CDR2 is YYREEE (reference sequence). CDR3 sequence reads: CASSFSQGVNSPLHF. The CDR3 DNA reads as TGTGCCAGCAGCTTCTCCCAGGGGGTTAATTCACCCCTCCACTTT.

The chain links TRBV2 to TRBJ1-1; D is ambiguous. Germline V CDR1 and CDR2: SNHLY, FYNNEI. The CDR3 totals 13 residues. V shed 6 bases and J shed 1 base, with 9 bases lying between them. The chain's CDR3 is CASSRGENTEAFF. The CDR3 nucleotides read TGTGCCAGCAGCCGGGGAGAGAACACTGAAGCTTTCTTT.

The genes are TRBV29-1 and TRBJ2-2; 9 nucleotides match TRBD2. The CDR3 has 15 amino acids. Germline CDR1 reads SQVTM; CDR2 reads ANQGSEA. With V trimmed by 7 bases and J by 5 bases, 11 bases remained unmatched. The CDR3 here is CSARGTGLATGELFF. CDR3 in DNA: TGCAGCGCCCGGGGAACGGGACTAGCTACCGGGGAGCTGTTTTTT.